Shown below are 12 T cell receptor beta chains from a single sample sequenced in a study of somatic mutations in cytotoxic T cells in rheumatoid arthritis. Assay used: immunoSEQ multiplex PCR; TCRdb lists only in-frame clones, some missing. This sample has several thousand clones, with 60% to 80% found just once. Sequencing used CD8+ T cells sorted from blood. These receptors originate from an adult with rheumatoid arthritis.

The V call is TRBV29-1, the J call TRBJ2-7; 8 positions agree with TRBD1. V gave up 6 bases and J gave up 6 bases; unmatched junction bases: 4. This CDR3 is built from 11 residues. The germline V gene encodes CDR1 SQVTM and CDR2 ANQGSEA. Here the CDR3 DNA reads TGCAGCGTCGGACAGGGTGGCGAGCAGTACTTC. This gives the protein CSVGQGGEQYF.

The V call is TRBV4-3, the J call TRBJ2-3; 7 nucleotides agree with TRBD2. The germline gives CDR1 LGHNA, CDR2 YSLEER. This CDR3 contains 18 residues. Losses at the gene ends were 0 bases for V and 1 base for J; bases not matched to a gene: 10. The CDR3 DNA is TGCGCCAGCAGCCAAGATTTAGGCGGACTAGACGGCACAGATACGCAGTATTTT. It yields the protein CASSQDLGGLDGTDTQYF.

The chain combines TRBV7-9 with TRBJ2-3, with TRBD1 matching over 9 bases. Germline CDR1 and CDR2: SEHNR and FQNEAQ (reference sequence). J lost 7 bases, V lost 4 bases, and 9 bases had no gene match. The CDR3 is 15 amino acids. For the CDR3, the DNA is TGTGCCAGCAGCTCGACCGGGACAGGGCTAAATACGCAGTATTTT. It specifies CASSSTGTGLNTQYF.

This clone appeared once. The chain joins TRBV27 to TRBJ1-1; D is undetermined. Germline V gene sequence: CDR1 MNHEY, CDR2 SMNVEV (reference sequence). The CDR3 is 14 residues long. Deletions cut 3 bases from V and 2 bases from J, with 10 bases between. The CDR3 region is CASSLPGGNTEAFF. CDR3 DNA sequence: TGTGCCAGCAGTTTGCCAGGAGGTAACACTGAAGCTTTCTTT.

Here the CDR3 DNA reads TGTGCCATCAGGATCCGGGACAGGAAAAACTATGGCTACACCTTC. This sequence encodes CAIRIRDRKNYGYTF. This chain links TRBV10-3 with TRBJ1-2; 8 bases are a match to TRBD1. The length of the CDR3 is 15 residues. The germline V gene encodes CDR1 ENHRY and CDR2 SYGVKD. The trim removed 6 bases at V and 2 bases at J, leaving 8 bases unmatched.

The CDR3 nucleotides are TGCGCCAGCAGCGCGATGAGCGGGACAGGCTATGGCTACACCTTC. Its protein product is CASSAMSGTGYGYTF. V and J are TRBV5-1 and TRBJ1-2, with 8 positions matching TRBD1. The J segment lost 4 bases and the V segment lost 4 bases, leaving 9 bases of the junction unmatched. This CDR3 is built from 15 residues. In germline, CDR1 is SGHRS, CDR2 YFSETQ.

The chain carries TRBV28 and TRBJ1-2, with D hard to call. V lost 8 bases, J lost 1 base, and 20 bases lay in between. Germline loops: CDR1 MDHEN, CDR2 SYDVKM. CDR3 length equals 16 residues. The CDR3 region is CASLLGGVPLNYGYTF. CDR3 DNA: TGTGCCAGCCTTCTGGGAGGAGTTCCCCTTAACTATGGCTACACCTTC.

The chain has TRBV6-1 and TRBJ1-4, with D possibly matching TRBD1 (5 bases). V lost 4 bases to trimming and J lost 8 bases, with 14 bases between them. The CDR3 has 14 amino acids. In germline, CDR1 is MNHNS, CDR2 SASEGT. Here the CDR3 DNA reads TGTGCCAGCAGTGGGGGGGACCAGATCGAAAAACTGTTTTTT. It codes for CASSGGDQIEKLFF.

The J gene is TRBJ1-6, the V gene TRBV27; D unclear. CDR3 length: 14 amino acids. The germline V and J ends were trimmed by 3 bases and 8 bases, with 11 bases remaining between them. CDR1 and CDR2 from the germline V gene are MNHEY and SMNVEV (reference sequence). The CDR3 loop reads CASSLGSPYSPLHF. CDR3 nucleotides: TGTGCCAGCAGTTTGGGCAGCCCGTATTCACCCCTCCACTTT.

This clone was counted only a few times. V and J are TRBV4-3 and TRBJ1-3; D possibly corresponds to TRBD1 (5 bases). Trimming shortened V by 0 bases and J by 4 bases, and 16 bases separated the two germline ends. The CDR3 is 17 amino acids. The germline V gene encodes CDR1 LGHNA and CDR2 YSLEER. CDR3 sequence reads: CASSQDSVIGVGNTIYF. The DNA of the CDR3 is TGCGCCAGCAGCCAAGATAGCGTAATAGGGGTCGGAAACACCATATATTTT.

The gene calls are TRBV9 and TRBJ2-1; D possibly corresponds to TRBD1 (6 bases). Trimming removed 0 bases at V and 3 bases at J, with 13 bases between. CDR1 and CDR2 (germline): SGDLS, YYNGEE. The CDR3 consists of 16 residues. The DNA for the CDR3 is TGTGCCAGCAGCGTAGAAACGGGACAAGGCTACAATGAGCAGTTCTTC. Protein product: CASSVETGQGYNEQFF.

The chain links TRBV4-1 to TRBJ2-1; 10 bases are a match to TRBD2. CDR1 and CDR2 from the germline V gene are MGHRA and YSYEKL. The CDR3 runs to 16 residues. The V gene end was trimmed by 1 base and the J gene end by 7 bases; junction bases not matched to a gene: 7. CDR3 residues: CASSQAGAGGPNEQFF. CDR3 DNA: TGCGCCAGCAGCCAAGCCGGAGCGGGAGGGCCGAATGAGCAGTTCTTC.